These 2 T cell receptor beta chains were sequenced from one sample in a study of CD8 T cells in Susac syndrome. Random hexamers served to reverse transcribe about 0.5 to 1 ug RNA. In TCRdb, the immunoSEQ multiplex PCR reads were re-called with MiXCR into one record per CDR3 protein. The table lists more than 150,000 distinct CDR3 sequences, 90% to 95% of them singletons. Sequenced input: CD4+ T cells from PBMCs. Source of these receptors: a human donor in good health.

V and J are TRBV20-1 and TRBJ1-2; D is perhaps TRBD1 (5 bases). Germline-derived CDR1 and CDR2 are DFQATT and SNEGSKA (reference sequence). The ends were cut back, 4 bases at V and 3 bases at J, with 15 bases in the middle. The CDR3 contains 14 residues. The CDR3, as DNA: TGCAGTGCTACCGCGCCCAGAGGGGACTATGGCTACACCTTC. Translating gives CSATAPRGDYGYTF.

The rearrangement joins TRBV9 to TRBJ2-5; 8 bases agree with TRBD2. This CDR3 is built from 17 residues. CDR1 is SGDLS, CDR2 YYNGEE, per germline. The ends lost 4 bases at V and 5 bases at J; junction bases unmatched: 16. CDR3 nucleotide sequence: TGTGCCAGCAGCCCCACGCGGGGGGCTTCGGGTGGGGAGACCCAGTACTTC. This sequence encodes CASSPTRGASGGETQYF.